This record concerns one TCR beta chain sequence. No antigen is known for it. MiXCR, run by TCRdb on the multiplex PCR reads, gives a single entry per CDR3 protein. The sample lists approximately 20,000 distinct CDR3 sequences; around 46% were seen once. This specimen belongs to a study of breast tumors, draining lymph nodes, adjacent tissues. Study-level results: Data only fit, rather than demonstrated, lymph node origin of most tumor T cells. Tumors had less TCR diversity than lymph nodes, more than nontumor tissue.

Trimming removed 3 bases from V and 7 bases from J, with 21 bases in between. The CDR3 consists of 16 residues. Germline V gives CDR1 MNHEY, CDR2 SVGAGI. This TCR was recovered from a female donor with breast cancer. Some clones in this sample may be carry-over from other donors' samples. The sample consisted of breast tumor tissue. The rearrangement joins TRBV6-5 to TRBJ1-2; weak D call: TRBD1 (6 bases). In DNA form, the CDR3 reads TGTGCCAGCAGTTATAAGGGGGGCAGGGGCCAGGGTGGCTACACCTTC. Protein sequence: CASSYKGGRGQGGYTF.